These T cell receptor beta chains were read from a single sample in a study of blood T cells in healthy people across ages. TCRdb reprocessed the 5' RACE reads via MiXCR and lists one record per CDR3 protein. The table has over 950,000 distinct CDR3 sequences, less than 45% seen once. Sequences were obtained from blood. These receptor sequences come from a man aged 18 to 35 in good health. The CDR3 runs from the conserved cysteine through the conserved F or W. D genes are given only for firm matches. Not every row has a clone size; where given, it reads once, few, many or a size class.

V	J	D	size	DNA	CDR3
TRBV6-6	TRBJ2-3	TRBD2	few	TGTGCCAGCACCCTAGGTCCGGGGGGGGATACGCAGTATTTT	CASTLGPGGDTQYF
TRBV28	TRBJ2-5	TRBD1	once	TGTGCCAGCAGGGGACAGGGGGCCTCGAATGAGCAGTACTTC	CASRGQGASNEQYF
TRBV20-1	TRBJ2-1	NA	few	TGCAGTGCCAGGGCGGGCCCCTCCTACAATGAGCAGTTCTTC	CSARAGPSYNEQFF
TRBV5-6	TRBJ1-2	NA	NA	TGTGCCAGCAGCGTGCCAGACCGAGACTATGGCTACACCTTC	CASSVPDRDYGYTF
TRBV10-3	TRBJ1-2	TRBD1	NA	TGTGCCATCAGTGAGTCGATGGGACAGGGGATCTATGGCTACACCTTC	CAISESMGQGIYGYTF
TRBV29-1	TRBJ2-3	NA	NA	TGCAGCGTTGCCCACGATACGCAGTATTTT	CSVAHDTQYF
TRBV25-1	TRBJ2-7	TRBD1	NA	TGTGCCAGCAGTAAGGACAGGCGGTACGAGCAGTACTTC	CASSKDRRYEQYF
TRBV6-2/TRBV6-3	TRBJ1-2	NA	few	TGTGCCAGCAGTTACGGCCGGGTAATAGATGGCTACACCTTC	CASSYGRVIDGYTF
TRBV5-1	TRBJ2-7	TRBD2	NA	TGCGCCAGCAGCTTGGAACTAGCGGGGAACTACAATGAGCAGTACTTC	CASSLELAGNYNEQYF
TRBV4-1	TRBJ2-2	TRBD2	few	TGCGCCATCGGGACTACCCCCGGGGAGCTGTTTTTT	CAIGTTPGELFF
TRBV28	TRBJ1-4	NA	NA	TGTGCCAGCAGTTTATCGACCCCCGGTCGGGAACTGTTTTTT	CASSLSTPGRELFF
TRBV6-1	TRBJ1-5	NA	NA	TGTGCCGGCAGTGCCCTGGGATCTAGCAATCAGCCCCAGCATTTT	CAGSALGSSNQPQHF
TRBV6-5	TRBJ1-4	TRBD1	few	TGTGCCAGCAGTCGGTGGACAGGGAATGAAAAACTGTTTTTT	CASSRWTGNEKLFF
TRBV21-1	TRBJ2-1	NA	NA	TGTGCCAGCAGCAAAGAGATTAGGGGGAGGACAGGGGTAAATGAGCAGTTCTTC	CASSKEIRGRTGVNEQFF
TRBV20-1	TRBJ2-3	NA	NA	TGCAGTGCTAGAGCGGCAGGGGTCTTCACAGATACGCAGTATTTT	CSARAAGVFTDTQYF
TRBV9	TRBJ1-2	TRBD1	NA	TGTGCCAGCACGGGGACAGGGGTTTTCTATGGCTACACCTTC	CASTGTGVFYGYTF
TRBV27	TRBJ2-7	NA	NA	TGTGCCAGCAGTGTGGGTAGATCCTACGAGCAGTACTTC	CASSVGRSYEQYF
TRBV4-3	TRBJ1-2	NA	NA	TGCGCCAGCAGCCCAACTAGGCCTAATGGTGGCTACACCTTC	CASSPTRPNGGYTF
TRBV6-5	TRBJ2-5	TRBD1	few	TGTGCCAGCAGCACATATCCGACAGGGAGTCAAGAGACCCAGTACTTC	CASSTYPTGSQETQYF
TRBV4-2	TRBJ1-1	NA	NA	TGTGCCAGCAGCCACTGGGGGGCTGAAGCTTTCTTT	CASSHWGAEAFF
TRBV4-1	TRBJ1-1	TRBD1	NA	TGCGCCAGCAGCCAAGGTCGCCATCGTGGACAGGGCGGGACTGAAGCTTTCTTT	CASSQGRHRGQGGTEAFF
TRBV4-2	TRBJ2-4	TRBD1	NA	TGTGCCAGCAGCCAAGACAGGACAGGGGTCAAAAACATTCGGTACTTC	CASSQDRTGVKNIRYF
TRBV6-2/TRBV6-3	TRBJ2-3	TRBD2	NA	TGTGCCAGCAGTTACCCTGGCGGGAGGGGGACAGATACGCAGTATTTT	CASSYPGGRGTDTQYF
TRBV9	TRBJ2-3	TRBD1	NA	TGTGCCAGCAGCCCGAGGACAGGAGTTTTGGGAGATACGCAGTATTTT	CASSPRTGVLGDTQYF
TRBV2	TRBJ1-2	NA	NA	TGTGCCAGCAGTGGGGATAGGGGTGTCGACTATGGCTACACCTTC	CASSGDRGVDYGYTF
TRBV7-2	TRBJ1-1	NA	NA	TGTGCCAGCAGCCCACAGCTGAGGAACACTGAAGCTTTCTTT	CASSPQLRNTEAFF
TRBV4-1	TRBJ1-2	NA	NA	TGCGCCAGCAGCCAAGATGAGAGGCCTGCGGGGGGCTACACCTTC	CASSQDERPAGGYTF
TRBV4-1	TRBJ1-6	NA	few	TGCGCCAGCAGCCAAGCGGGGGGCTCCTATAATTCACCCCTCCACTTT	CASSQAGGSYNSPLHF
TRBV7-2	TRBJ2-1	NA	NA	TGTGCCAGCAGCTTAGCGATCACGGATTTGTTCTTC	CASSLAITDLFF
TRBV20-1	TRBJ1-1	NA	few	TGCAGTGCTAGCGGGGCAGGGAACGGGCCTGAAGCTTTCTTT	CSASGAGNGPEAFF
TRBV6-2/TRBV6-3	TRBJ2-7	NA	NA	TGTGCCAGCAGTACCCGGGACTCACGCTACAATGAGCAGTACTTC	CASSTRDSRYNEQYF
TRBV20-1	TRBJ2-5	NA	once	TGCAGTGCTAGAGATGTGGCGTTTGGGGCCCAGTACTTC	CSARDVAFGAQYF
TRBV30	TRBJ1-5	TRBD1	NA	TGTGCCTGGAGTGGTGGACAGGTCAATCAGCCCCAGCATTTT	CAWSGGQVNQPQHF
TRBV20-1	TRBJ1-5	NA	few	TGCAGTGCTACCGACGGACACAATCAGCCCCAGCATTTT	CSATDGHNQPQHF
TRBV4-1	TRBJ1-5	NA	NA	TGCGCCAGCAGCCAAGTCCAAATTAGCAATCAGCCCCAGCATTTT	CASSQVQISNQPQHF
TRBV7-2	TRBJ2-1	NA	few	TGTGCCAGCAGCTTAGAATCTTGGGGACATGGGAATGAGCAGTTCTTC	CASSLESWGHGNEQFF
TRBV5-6	TRBJ2-5	NA	NA	TGTGCCAGCAGCCGAAATTGGGGGTGGAATGAGCAGTACTTC	CASSRNWGWNEQYF
TRBV6-5	TRBJ2-1	NA	NA	TGTGCCAGCAGTTACCCGGGGTCTATCAATGAGCAGTTCTTC	CASSYPGSINEQFF
TRBV6-2/TRBV6-3	TRBJ2-5	NA	NA	TGTGCCAGCAGTCAATCCGGAGGGCTAGAGACCCAGTACTTC	CASSQSGGLETQYF
TRBV5-1	TRBJ1-6	NA	NA	TGCGCCAGCAGCTTGGAACTGAATAATTCACCCCTCCACTTT	CASSLELNNSPLHF